What follows are 27 T cell receptor beta chains derived from one specimen sequenced in a study of sequential checkpoint blockade in melanoma. Clones were read by immunoSEQ multiplex PCR, and TCRdb kept only the in-frame ones, dropping some. Among 15,000 to 25,000 clones listed, roughly four fifths were seen once. Regarding treatment: randomized to nivolumab then ipilimumab (arm A) or the reverse (arm B). The sequencing here drew on CD8+ T cells sorted from blood (inferred from file names), taken from a patient given nivolumab and ipilimumab in sequence. The receptors were sampled from a human donor with melanoma.

This rearrangement joins TRBV30 to TRBJ1-6; D unresolved. Germline V gene sequence: CDR1 GTSNPN, CDR2 SVGIG (reference sequence). The CDR3 contains 14 residues. Trimming left V 2 bases short and J 10 bases short, with 15 bases between. CDR3 DNA sequence: TGTGCCTGGAGTCCTACCGGATCGGGATCACCCCTCCACTTT. It encodes CAWSPTGSGSPLHF. Full variable domain (missing parts from reference TRBV30 and TRBJ1-6): SQTIHQWPATLVQPVGSPLSLECTVEGTSNPNLYWYRQAAGRGLQLLFYSVGIGQISSEVPQNLSASRPQDRQFILSSKKLLLSDSGFYLCAWSPTGSGSPLHFGNGTRLTVT.

This sequence joins TRBV4-3 and TRBJ1-4; no clear D. Trimming took off 0 bases at V and 6 bases at J, with 11 bases between the two ends. This CDR3 has 15 residues. Germline CDR1 LGHNA, CDR2 YSLEER. CDR3: CASSQDVGGDEKLFF. In nucleotides, the CDR3 is TGCGCCAGCAGCCAAGATGTGGGAGGAGATGAAAAACTGTTTTTT.

This clone occurred once. The rearrangement uses TRBV6-1 and TRBJ2-5; TRBD1 matches at 8 bases. V dropped 1 base and J dropped 5; count of bases not matched to a gene: 6. Germline CDR1 is MNHNS and CDR2 is SASEGT. The CDR3 is 15 amino acids. The CDR3 loop is CASSEEAGGMETQYF. As DNA, the CDR3 is TGTGCCAGCAGTGAAGAGGCAGGGGGCATGGAGACCCAGTACTTC.

This clone occurred once. The V gene is TRBV28, the J gene TRBJ1-6, with D maybe TRBD1 (6 bases). The germline V gene encodes CDR1 MDHEN and CDR2 SYDVKM. Trimming shortened V by 3 bases and J by 7 bases, and 10 bases separated the two germline ends. This CDR3 is built from 14 residues. The CDR3 nucleotides are TGTGCCAGCAGTTTGCGGACAGCAAATTCACCCCTCCACTTT. Protein sequence: CASSLRTANSPLHF.

V gene TRBV28 combines with J gene TRBJ2-1; 10 nucleotides align to TRBD2. V lost 5 bases, J lost 4 bases, and 8 bases stayed unmatched. Germline V gene lookup returns CDR1 MDHEN and CDR2 SYDVKM. This CDR3 has 16 amino acids. CDR3 DNA sequence: TGTGCCAGCAGTCTGATAGGACTAGCGGTTTACAATGAGCAGTTCTTC. Amino acids: CASSLIGLAVYNEQFF.

The V gene is TRBV5-1, the J gene TRBJ2-5; 13 positions agree with TRBD2. V lost 7 bases and J lost 2; bases outside the gene matches: 2. The CDR3 has 14 amino acids. The germline V gene has CDR1 SGHRS and CDR2 YFSETQ. The CDR3 nucleotides read TGCGCCAGCGGACTAGCGGGGGTACAAGAGACCCAGTACTTC. Translation: CASGLAGVQETQYF.

This chain links TRBV4-1 with TRBJ2-3; 7 bases match TRBD1. This CDR3 has 16 amino acids. V trimming: 2 bases; J trimming: 2 bases; junction bases outside the gene matches: 7. Germline V gene sequence: CDR1 MGHRA, CDR2 YSYEKL. The CDR3: CASSQPNRGPTDTQYF. The DNA of the CDR3 is TGCGCCAGCAGCCAACCTAACAGGGGACCCACAGATACGCAGTATTTT.

This chain links TRBV7-9 with TRBJ1-2; D perhaps matches TRBD1 (5 bases). V gave up 11 bases and J gave up 4 bases, with 14 bases separating them. CDR3 length: 12 amino acids. Germline assignment: CDR1 SEHNR and CDR2 FQNEAQ (reference sequence). The CDR3 is CAWWGPSYGYTF. The CDR3 DNA reads as TGTGCCTGGTGGGGCCCAAGCTATGGCTACACCTTC.

In its sample, this clone was seen once. The chain joins TRBV7-8 to TRBJ2-7; D unclear. CDR3 size: 14 residues. The ends were cut back, 1 base at V and 3 bases at J, with 10 bases in the middle. Germline V gives CDR1 SGHVS, CDR2 FQNEAQ. CDR3 loop: CASSLGPPRYEQYF. CDR3 in DNA: TGTGCCAGCAGCTTAGGTCCCCCTCGCTACGAGCAGTACTTC.

The chain joins TRBV7-6 to TRBJ2-3; 7 nucleotides match TRBD2. Germline CDR1 reads SGHVS; CDR2 reads FNYEAQ. The CDR3 runs to 15 residues. Trimming cost V 3 bases and J 3 bases; bases outside gene matches: 6. This chain's CDR3 is CASSLPSGKTDTQYF. The CDR3 DNA reads as TGTGCCAGCAGCTTGCCAAGCGGGAAAACAGATACGCAGTATTTT.

The chain combines TRBV2 with TRBJ2-7, with 9 bases lining up with TRBD2. CDR1 is SNHLY and CDR2 is FYNNEI in the germline V gene. The CDR3 contains 14 residues. Trimming removed 6 bases from V and 4 bases from J; junction bases left unmatched: 7. CDR3 residues: CASSESSGDYEQYF. DNA of the CDR3: TGTGCCAGCAGCGAATCTAGCGGGGATTACGAGCAGTACTTC.

The chain links TRBV29-1 to TRBJ2-7; TRBD1 agrees at 7 bases. The CDR3 has 14 residues. Germline-derived CDR1 and CDR2 are SQVTM and ANQGSEA. V lost 5 bases to trimming and J lost 2 bases; unmatched junction nucleotides: 9. The CDR3 sequence: CSVLRDSFPYEQYF. DNA for the CDR3: TGCAGCGTTCTCCGGGACAGCTTTCCCTACGAGCAGTACTTC.

This chain connects TRBV2 to TRBJ1-1; 7 bases line up with TRBD1. The germline V gene has CDR1 SNHLY and CDR2 FYNNEI. CDR3 length equals 14 residues. The ends lost 7 bases at V and 3 bases at J; junction bases unmatched: 8. CDR3 in amino acids: CASKIQGLDTEAFF. CDR3 nucleotides: TGTGCCAGCAAAATACAGGGGCTCGACACTGAAGCTTTCTTT.

The chain couples TRBV27 to TRBJ2-7; D is possibly TRBD1 (5 bases). The CDR3 is 16 amino acids. With 2 bases removed from V and 0 bases from J, the gap between germline ends came to 14 bases. The V gene's germline CDR1 is MNHEY and CDR2 SMNVEV (reference sequence). Here the CDR3 DNA reads TGTGCCAGCAGTTTAGTGACAGCGCTGGGCTCCTACGAGCAGTACTTC. Encoded protein: CASSLVTALGSYEQYF.

This clone is a singleton in its sample. The CDR3 reads CASSQDWGWGVEQYF. The CDR3 coding sequence is TGCGCCAGCAGCCAAGATTGGGGGTGGGGGGTCGAGCAGTACTTC. The V call is TRBV4-3, the J call TRBJ2-7, with D maybe TRBD2 (6 bases). V lost 0 bases and J lost 6, with 15 bases in between. This CDR3 contains 15 residues. Looked up from germline, CDR1 is LGHNA and CDR2 is YSLEER.

The chain couples TRBV7-6 to TRBJ2-2; 7 nucleotides line up with TRBD2. The junction had 10 bases not matched to a gene; V was cut back by 6 bases and J by 6 bases. This CDR3 contains 15 residues. Germline assignment: CDR1 SGHVS and CDR2 FNYEAQ. The CDR3, as DNA: TGTGCCAGCAGGGACGCCGGGGGGAGCGCCGGGGAGCTGTTTTTT. Translating it yields CASRDAGGSAGELFF.

The CDR3 nucleotides are TGCAGCGTTGAAGACCGGGGACAGGGGCGATACGAGCAGTACTTC. This translates into CSVEDRGQGRYEQYF. V and J are TRBV29-1 and TRBJ2-7, with 10 bases lining up with TRBD1. The trim removed 0 bases at V and 4 bases at J, leaving 6 bases unmatched. CDR3 length equals 15 residues. The germline V gene encodes CDR1 SQVTM and CDR2 ANQGSEA.

The chain links TRBV28 to TRBJ2-5; D perhaps matches TRBD2 (6 bases). In germline, CDR1 is MDHEN, CDR2 SYDVKM. The CDR3 loop spans 16 amino acids. Trimming stripped 4 bases from V and 0 bases from J, with 15 bases between. CDR3 sequence: CASSSYRLGDQETQYF. The CDR3 nucleotides are TGTGCCAGCAGTTCATATCGACTAGGGGACCAAGAGACCCAGTACTTC.

This clone was recorded only once. V usage is TRBV10-2 and J usage is TRBJ2-3; 9 positions agree with TRBD1. Per the germline V gene, CDR1 is WSHSY and CDR2 is SAAADI. CDR3 length: 15 amino acids. The V gene end was trimmed by 6 bases and the J gene end by 2 bases; junction bases not matched to a gene: 6. Here the CDR3 reads CASRKGDRDTDTQYF. The DNA of the CDR3 is TGCGCCAGCAGAAAGGGGGACAGGGACACAGATACGCAGTATTTT.

In DNA, the CDR3 is TGCGCCAGCAGCCATTCGTCTGGAAACACCATATATTTT. Its protein product is CASSHSSGNTIYF. This chain uses TRBV4-3 with TRBJ1-3; D is uncertain. The V gene lost 3 bases and the J gene lost 1 base, with 4 bases spanning the gap. Germline V lookup: CDR1 LGHNA, CDR2 YSLEER. The CDR3 length is 13 residues.

V usage is TRBV10-2 and J usage is TRBJ2-1; the match to TRBD2 covers 11 bases. Germline V gene data show CDR1 as WSHSY and CDR2 as SAAADI. The trim removed 5 bases at V and 2 bases at J, leaving 5 bases unmatched. The CDR3 consists of 16 residues. The CDR3 DNA reads as TGCGCCAGCAGTCTAGTGGGACTAGCGGCCTACAATGAGCAGTTCTTC. It yields the protein CASSLVGLAAYNEQFF.

The V and J genes are TRBV4-3 and TRBJ2-7; D uncertain. Per the germline V gene, CDR1 is LGHNA and CDR2 is YSLEER. The CDR3 is 12 amino acids. Deletions cut 0 bases from V and 9 bases from J, with 9 bases between. As DNA, the CDR3 is TGCGCCAGCAGCCAAGATCGCAGTTGGCAGTACTTC. It translates to CASSQDRSWQYF.

This clone was seen only a few times. The genes are TRBV6-4 and TRBJ2-1; unclear D gene. CDR1 and CDR2 from the germline V gene are MRHNA and SNTAGT. The V end lost 2 bases, the J end lost 8 bases, and 10 bases lay between the germline ends. The CDR3 sequence is 13 residues long. The CDR3 loop is CASSDGRSDEQFF. The CDR3 DNA reads as TGTGCCAGCAGTGACGGGCGTAGTGATGAGCAGTTCTTC.

This clone appeared a single time. The V gene is TRBV28, the J gene TRBJ1-1; TRBD1 agrees at 7 bases. J gave up 4 bases and V 4 bases, and 6 bases lay outside the gene matches. The germline V gene has CDR1 MDHEN and CDR2 SYDVKM. The CDR3 contains 14 residues. This CDR3 reads CASSSQGVGTEAFF. CDR3 nucleotides: TGTGCCAGCAGTTCTCAGGGGGTGGGCACTGAAGCTTTCTTT. The complete variable domain, with remaining parts taken from reference TRBV28 and TRBJ1-1, reads DVKVTQSSRYLVKRTGEKVFLECVQDMDHENMFWYRQDPGLGLRLIYFSYDVKMKEKGDIPEGYSVSREKKERFSLILESASTNQTSMYLCASSSQGVGTEAFFGQGTRLTVV.

The chain couples TRBV6-5 to TRBJ1-1, with 9 bases fitting TRBD1. Trimming took 4 bases from V and 4 from J; bases not matched to a gene: 4. In germline, CDR1 is MNHEY, CDR2 SVGAGI. This CDR3 contains 14 residues. The CDR3 here is CASSSGQGSTEAFF. In nucleotides, the CDR3 is TGTGCCAGCAGTTCCGGACAGGGGAGCACTGAAGCTTTCTTT.

In nucleotides, the CDR3 is TGTGCCAGCAGTTACAATACAGGGGCGGGTGAAGCTTTCTTT. Protein sequence: CASSYNTGAGEAFF. The chain carries TRBV6-6 and TRBJ1-1; 7 nucleotides match TRBD1. J lost 7 bases, V lost 2 bases, and 7 bases had no gene match. The CDR3 sequence is 14 residues long. Germline assignment: CDR1 MNHNY and CDR2 SVGAGI (reference sequence).

The chain carries TRBV5-4 and TRBJ2-7; 8 nucleotides agree with TRBD1. There are 13 residues in the CDR3. V lost 3 bases to trimming and J lost 6 bases; unmatched junction nucleotides: 5. Looked up from germline, CDR1 is SGHNT and CDR2 is YYREEE (reference sequence). CDR3: CASSYETGGEQYF. CDR3 nucleotide sequence: TGTGCCAGCAGCTACGAAACAGGGGGCGAGCAGTACTTC.